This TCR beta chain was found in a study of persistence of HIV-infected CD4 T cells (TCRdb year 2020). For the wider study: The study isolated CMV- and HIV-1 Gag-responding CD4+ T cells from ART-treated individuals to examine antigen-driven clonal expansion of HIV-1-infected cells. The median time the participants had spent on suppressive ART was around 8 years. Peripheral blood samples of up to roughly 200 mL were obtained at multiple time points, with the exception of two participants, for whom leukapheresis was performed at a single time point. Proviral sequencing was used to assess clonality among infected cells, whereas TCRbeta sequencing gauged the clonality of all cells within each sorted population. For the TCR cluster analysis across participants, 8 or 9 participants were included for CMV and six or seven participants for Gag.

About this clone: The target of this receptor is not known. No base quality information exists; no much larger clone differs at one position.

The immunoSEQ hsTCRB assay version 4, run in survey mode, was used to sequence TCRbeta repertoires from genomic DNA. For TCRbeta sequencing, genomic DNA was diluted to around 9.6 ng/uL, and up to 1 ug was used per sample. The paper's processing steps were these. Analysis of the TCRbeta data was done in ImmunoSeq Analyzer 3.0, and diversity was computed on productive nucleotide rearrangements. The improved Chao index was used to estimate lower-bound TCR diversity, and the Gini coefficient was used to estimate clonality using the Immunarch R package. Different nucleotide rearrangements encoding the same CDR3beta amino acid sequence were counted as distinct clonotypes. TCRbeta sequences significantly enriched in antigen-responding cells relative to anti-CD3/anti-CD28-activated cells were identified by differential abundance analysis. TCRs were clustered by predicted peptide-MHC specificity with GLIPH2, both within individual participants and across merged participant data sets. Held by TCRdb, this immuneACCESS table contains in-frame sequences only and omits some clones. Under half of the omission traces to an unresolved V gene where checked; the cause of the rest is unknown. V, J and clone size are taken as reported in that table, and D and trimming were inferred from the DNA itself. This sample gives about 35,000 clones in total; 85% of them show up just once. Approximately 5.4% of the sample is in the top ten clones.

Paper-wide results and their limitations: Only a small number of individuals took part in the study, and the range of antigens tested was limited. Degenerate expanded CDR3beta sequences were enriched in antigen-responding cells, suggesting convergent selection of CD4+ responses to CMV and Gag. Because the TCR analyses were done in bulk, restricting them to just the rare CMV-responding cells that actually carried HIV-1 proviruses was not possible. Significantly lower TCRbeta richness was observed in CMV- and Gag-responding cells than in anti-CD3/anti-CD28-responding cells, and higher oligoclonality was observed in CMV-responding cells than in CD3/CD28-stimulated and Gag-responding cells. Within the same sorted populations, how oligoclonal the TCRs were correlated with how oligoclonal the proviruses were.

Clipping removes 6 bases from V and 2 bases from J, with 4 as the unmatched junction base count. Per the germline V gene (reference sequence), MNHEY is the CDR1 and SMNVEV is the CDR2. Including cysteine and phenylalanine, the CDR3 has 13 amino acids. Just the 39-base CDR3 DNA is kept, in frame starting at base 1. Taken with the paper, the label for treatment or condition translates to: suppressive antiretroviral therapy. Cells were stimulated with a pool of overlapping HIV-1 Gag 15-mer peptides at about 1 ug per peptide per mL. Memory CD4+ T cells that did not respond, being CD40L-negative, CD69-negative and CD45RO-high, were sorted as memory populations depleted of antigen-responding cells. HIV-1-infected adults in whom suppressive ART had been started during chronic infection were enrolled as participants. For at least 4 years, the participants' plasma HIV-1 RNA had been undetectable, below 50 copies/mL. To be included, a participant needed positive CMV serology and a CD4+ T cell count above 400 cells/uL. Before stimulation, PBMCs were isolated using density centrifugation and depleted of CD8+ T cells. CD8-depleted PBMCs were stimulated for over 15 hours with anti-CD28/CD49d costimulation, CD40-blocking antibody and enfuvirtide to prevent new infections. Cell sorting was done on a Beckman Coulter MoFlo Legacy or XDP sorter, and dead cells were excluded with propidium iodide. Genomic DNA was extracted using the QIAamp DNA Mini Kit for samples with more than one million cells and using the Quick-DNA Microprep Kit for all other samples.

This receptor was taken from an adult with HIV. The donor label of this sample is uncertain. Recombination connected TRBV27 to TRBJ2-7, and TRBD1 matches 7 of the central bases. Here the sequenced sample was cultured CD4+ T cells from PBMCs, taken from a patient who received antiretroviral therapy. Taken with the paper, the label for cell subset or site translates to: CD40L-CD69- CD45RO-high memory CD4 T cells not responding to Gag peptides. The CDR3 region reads CASSGTVPYEQYF. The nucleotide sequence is TGTGCCAGCAGCGGGACAGTGCCCTACGAGCAGTACTTC.